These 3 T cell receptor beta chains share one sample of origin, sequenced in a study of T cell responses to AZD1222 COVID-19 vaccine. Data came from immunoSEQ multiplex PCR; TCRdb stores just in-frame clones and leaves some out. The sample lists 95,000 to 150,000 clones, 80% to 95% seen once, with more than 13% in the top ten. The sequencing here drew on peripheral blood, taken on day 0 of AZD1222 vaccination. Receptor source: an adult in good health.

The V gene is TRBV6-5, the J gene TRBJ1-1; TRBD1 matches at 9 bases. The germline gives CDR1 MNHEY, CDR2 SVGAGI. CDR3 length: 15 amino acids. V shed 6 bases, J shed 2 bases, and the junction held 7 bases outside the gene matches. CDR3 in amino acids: CASRATGGVNTEAFF. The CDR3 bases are TGTGCCAGCAGAGCTACAGGGGGCGTAAACACTGAAGCTTTCTTT.

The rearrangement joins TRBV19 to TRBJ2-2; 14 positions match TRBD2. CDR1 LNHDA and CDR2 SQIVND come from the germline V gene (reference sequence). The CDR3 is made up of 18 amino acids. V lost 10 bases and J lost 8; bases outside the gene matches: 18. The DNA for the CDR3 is TGTGCCACCCCCGCGAGACCTGGGACTAGCGGGAGTAGGGGGGAGCTGTTTTTT. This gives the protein CATPARPGTSGSRGELFF.

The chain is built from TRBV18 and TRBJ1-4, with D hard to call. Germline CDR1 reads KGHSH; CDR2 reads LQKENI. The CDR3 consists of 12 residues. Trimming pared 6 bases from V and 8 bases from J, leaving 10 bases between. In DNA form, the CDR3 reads TGTGCCAGCTCCCTCGGTGGGGAAAAACTGTTTTTT. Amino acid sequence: CASSLGGEKLFF.